This T cell receptor beta chain stems from a study of T cell changes during pregnancy in multiple sclerosis. This CDR3 region has 15 residues. V shed 1 base and J shed 4 bases, with 11 bases lying between them. Germline V gene lookup returns CDR1 LNHDA and CDR2 SQIVND (reference sequence). The data were produced by immunoSEQ multiplex PCR, yet TCRdb's version contains in-frame clones alone and is incomplete. Of roughly 68,000 clones in the sample, about 90% were seen once. This sequence joins TRBV19 and TRBJ2-1, with a weak D call TRBD2 (6 bases). The TCR sequence derives from a female donor in good health, enrolled as a control in a pregnancy study. Sequencing used peripheral blood, obtained in the second trimester of pregnancy. In DNA form, the CDR3 reads TGTGCCAGTAGTATAGTAGGCGGACTATACAATGAGCAGTTCTTC. It yields the protein CASSIVGGLYNEQFF.